This T cell receptor (beta chain) derives from a study of shared clonotypes between healthy human individuals. This clone appeared a single time. As yet, its antigen is unknown. Clones were sequenced by immunoSEQ multiplex PCR, and TCRdb holds only the in-frame ones, with some missing. The data contain around 300,000 clones, roughly 84% of them singletons. Study-level results: Having only a few donors restricted how much genetic and exposure-history diversity was captured. Clonotypes shared by all four donors outscored non-shared clonotypes in generation probability.

The CDR3 totals 14 residues. V was trimmed by 1 base and J by 9 bases, leaving 15 bases between them. The germline V gene encodes CDR1 SNHLY and CDR2 FYNNEI. The sequencing sample was made of memory CD8+ T cells sorted from blood. The subset: CD45RO+ cells pooled with CCR7-negative TemRA cells. The chain has TRBV2 and TRBJ2-5; D is possibly TRBD2 (6 bases). The TCR sequence derives from a man aged 18-30 years in good health. CDR3 DNA: TGTGCCAGCAGTGAAGGGGACTCCTTCTCGCCCCAGTACTTC. This translates into CASSEGDSFSPQYF.